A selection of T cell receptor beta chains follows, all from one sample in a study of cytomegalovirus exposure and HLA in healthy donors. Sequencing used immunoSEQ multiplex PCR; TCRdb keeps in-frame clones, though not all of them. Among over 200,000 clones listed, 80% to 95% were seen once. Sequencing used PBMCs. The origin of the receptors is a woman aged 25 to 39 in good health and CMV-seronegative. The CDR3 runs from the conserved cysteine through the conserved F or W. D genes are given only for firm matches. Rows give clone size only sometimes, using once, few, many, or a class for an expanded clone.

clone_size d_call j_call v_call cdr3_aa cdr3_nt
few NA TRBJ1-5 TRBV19 CASSAGHNNQPQHF TGTGCCAGTAGTGCGGGACACAACAATCAGCCCCAGCATTTT
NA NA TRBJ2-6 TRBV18 CASLPAGRGSTGANVLTF TGTGCCAGCTTGCCAGCCGGCAGGGGTTCTACTGGGGCCAACGTCCTGACTTTC
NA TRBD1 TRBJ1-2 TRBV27 CASSKGQGMMDGYTF TGTGCCAGCAGTAAAGGACAGGGTATGATGGATGGCTACACCTTC
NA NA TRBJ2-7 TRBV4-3 CASSQALAAYEQYF TGCGCCAGCAGCCAGGCACTAGCCGCCTACGAGCAGTACTTC
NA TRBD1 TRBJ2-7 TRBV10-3 CAITSQGSVYEQYF TGTGCCATCACCTCACAGGGGTCAGTCTACGAGCAGTACTTC
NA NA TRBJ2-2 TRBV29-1 CSVEGSPNTGELFF TGCAGCGTTGAGGGTTCACCGAACACCGGGGAGCTGTTTTTT
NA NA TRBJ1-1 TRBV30 CAWTQGDTEAFF TGTGCCTGGACCCAGGGTGACACTGAAGCTTTCTTT
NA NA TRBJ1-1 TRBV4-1 CASKQSGVRTEAFF TGCGCCAGCAAACAGTCGGGGGTACGAACTGAAGCTTTCTTT
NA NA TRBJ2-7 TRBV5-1 CASSFRDASSYEQYF TGCGCCAGCAGTTTCCGGGACGCCAGCTCCTACGAGCAGTACTTC
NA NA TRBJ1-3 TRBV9 CASSVAGNTIYF TGTGCCAGCAGCGTAGCGGGAAACACCATATATTTT